This T cell receptor beta chain stems from a study of blood T cell repertoires in COVID-19. Study details: In each case, the material was cDNA or gDNA derived from T cells, B-cell-depleted T cells, or PBMCs.

The CDR3 runs to 13 residues. V was clipped by 0 bases and J by 3 bases, with 6 bases between them. Germline V lookup: CDR1 SGHTA, CDR2 FQGTGA. Cohorts were assigned according to the clinical history that participants reported. As originally analysed: Amplified reference gene primers provided the basis for estimating nucleated cell counts. Method: immunoSEQ multiplex PCR; TCRdb's copy keeps in-frame clones and lacks some. The V and J calls and the clone size are those of that table, but D and trimming were determined from the DNA. The table records roughly 360,000 clones, about 87% of them present only once.

The chain couples TRBV7-3 to TRBJ2-7; D call uncertain. Input material: PBMCs or T cells enriched from blood (not recorded which). This receptor was identified in a young man who had recovered from COVID-19. The CDR3 sequence: CASSLTQNYEQYF. The DNA for the CDR3 is TGTGCCAGCAGCTTAACACAGAACTACGAGCAGTACTTC. The whole variable domain, remainder taken from reference TRBV7-3 and TRBJ2-7, is GAGVSQTPSNKVTEKGKYVELRCDPISGHTALYWYRQSLGQGPEFLIYFQGTGAADDSGLPNDRFFAVRPEGSVSTLKIQRTERGDSAVYLCASSLTQNYEQYFGPGTRLTVT.